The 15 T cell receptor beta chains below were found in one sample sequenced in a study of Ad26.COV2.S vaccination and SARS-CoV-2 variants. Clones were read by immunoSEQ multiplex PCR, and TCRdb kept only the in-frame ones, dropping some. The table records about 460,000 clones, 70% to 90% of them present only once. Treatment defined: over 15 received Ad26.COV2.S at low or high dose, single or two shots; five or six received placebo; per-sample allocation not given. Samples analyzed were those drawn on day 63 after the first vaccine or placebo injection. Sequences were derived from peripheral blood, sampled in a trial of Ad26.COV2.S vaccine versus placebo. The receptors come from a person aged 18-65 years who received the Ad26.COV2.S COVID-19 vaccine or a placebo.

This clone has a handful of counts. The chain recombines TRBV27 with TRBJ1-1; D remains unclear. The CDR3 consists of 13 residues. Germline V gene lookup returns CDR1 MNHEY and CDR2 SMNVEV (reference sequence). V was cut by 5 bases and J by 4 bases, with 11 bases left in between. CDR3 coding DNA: TGTGCCAGCAGTGAGGTAGGACGCACTGAAGCTTTCTTT. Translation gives CASSEVGRTEAFF.

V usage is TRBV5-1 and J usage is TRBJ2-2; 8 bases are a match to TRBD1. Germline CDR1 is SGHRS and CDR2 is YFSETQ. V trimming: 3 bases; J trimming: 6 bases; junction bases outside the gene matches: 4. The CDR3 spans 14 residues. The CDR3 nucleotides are TGCGCCAGCAGCTGGGACAGGAGGGCCGGGGAGCTGTTTTTT. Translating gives CASSWDRRAGELFF.

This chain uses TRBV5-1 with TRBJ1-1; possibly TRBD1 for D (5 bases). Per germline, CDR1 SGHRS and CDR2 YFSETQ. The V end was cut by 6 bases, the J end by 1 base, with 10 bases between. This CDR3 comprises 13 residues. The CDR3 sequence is CASTPDRNTEAFF. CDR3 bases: TGCGCCAGCACTCCCGACAGGAACACTGAAGCTTTCTTT. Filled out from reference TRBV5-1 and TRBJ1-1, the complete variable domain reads KAGVTQTPRYLIKTRGQQVTLSCSPISGHRSVSWYQQTPGQGLQFLFEYFSETQRNKGNFPGRFSGRQFSNSRSEMNVSTLELGDSALYLCASTPDRNTEAFFGQGTRLTVV.

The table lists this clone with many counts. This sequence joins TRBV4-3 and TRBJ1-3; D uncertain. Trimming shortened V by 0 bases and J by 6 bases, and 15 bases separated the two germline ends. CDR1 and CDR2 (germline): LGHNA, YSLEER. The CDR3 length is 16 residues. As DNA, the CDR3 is TGCGCCAGCAGCCAAGAAAGATCCCTTACGGTAAACACCATATATTTT. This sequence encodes CASSQERSLTVNTIYF.

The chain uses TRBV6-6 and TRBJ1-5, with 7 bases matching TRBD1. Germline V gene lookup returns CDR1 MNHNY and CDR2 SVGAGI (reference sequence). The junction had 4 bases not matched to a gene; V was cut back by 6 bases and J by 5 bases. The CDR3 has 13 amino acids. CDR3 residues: CASRTGAYQPQHF. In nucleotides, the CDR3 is TGTGCCAGCAGAACAGGGGCGTATCAGCCCCAGCATTTT.

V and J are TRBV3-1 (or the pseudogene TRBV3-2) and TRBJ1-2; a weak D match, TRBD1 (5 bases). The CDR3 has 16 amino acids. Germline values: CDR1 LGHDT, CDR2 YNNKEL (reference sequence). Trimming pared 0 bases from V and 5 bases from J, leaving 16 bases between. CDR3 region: CASSQDWQGFGYGYTF. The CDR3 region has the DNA TGTGCCAGCAGCCAAGATTGGCAGGGCTTTGGGTATGGCTACACCTTC.

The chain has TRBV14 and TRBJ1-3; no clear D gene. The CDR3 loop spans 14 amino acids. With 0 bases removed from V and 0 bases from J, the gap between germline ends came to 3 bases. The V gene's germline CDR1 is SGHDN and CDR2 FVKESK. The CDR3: CASSQESSGNTIYF. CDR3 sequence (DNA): TGTGCCAGCAGCCAAGAGAGCTCTGGAAACACCATATATTTT.

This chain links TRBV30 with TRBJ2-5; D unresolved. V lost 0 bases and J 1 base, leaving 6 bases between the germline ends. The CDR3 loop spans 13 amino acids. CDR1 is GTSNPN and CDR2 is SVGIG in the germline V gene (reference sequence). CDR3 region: CAWSVLLQETQYF. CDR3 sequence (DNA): TGTGCCTGGAGTGTACTTCTCCAAGAGACCCAGTACTTC.

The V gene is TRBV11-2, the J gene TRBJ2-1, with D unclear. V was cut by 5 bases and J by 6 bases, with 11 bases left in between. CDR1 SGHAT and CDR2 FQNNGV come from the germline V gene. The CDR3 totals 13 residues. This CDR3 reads CASSLTDANEQFF. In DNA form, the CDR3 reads TGTGCCAGCAGCCTAACAGATGCCAATGAGCAGTTCTTC.

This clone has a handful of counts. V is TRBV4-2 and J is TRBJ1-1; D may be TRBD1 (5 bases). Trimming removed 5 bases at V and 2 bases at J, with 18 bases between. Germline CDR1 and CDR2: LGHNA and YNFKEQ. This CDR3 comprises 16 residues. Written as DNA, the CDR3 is TGTGCCAGCAGCTACGGGACTCGTGAGGGCAACACTGAAGCTTTCTTT. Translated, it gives CASSYGTREGNTEAFF.

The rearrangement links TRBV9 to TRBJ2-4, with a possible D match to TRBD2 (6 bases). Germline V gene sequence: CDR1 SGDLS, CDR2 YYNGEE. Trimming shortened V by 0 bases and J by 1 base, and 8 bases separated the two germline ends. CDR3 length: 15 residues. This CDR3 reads CASSVGGDAKNIQYF. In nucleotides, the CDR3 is TGTGCCAGCAGCGTAGGCGGGGACGCCAAAAACATTCAGTACTTC.

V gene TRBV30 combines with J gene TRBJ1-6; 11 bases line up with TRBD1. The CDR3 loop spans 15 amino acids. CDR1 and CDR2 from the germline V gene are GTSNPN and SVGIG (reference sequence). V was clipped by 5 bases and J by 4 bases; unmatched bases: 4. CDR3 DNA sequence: TGTGCCTGGGGGACAGGGGGGCCGTATAATTCACCCCTCCACTTT. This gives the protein CAWGTGGPYNSPLHF.

The CDR3 region has the DNA TGTGCCAGCAGCCACCCTCAGCGGGGGCCCTCCACCGGGGAGCTGTTTTTT. This translates into CASSHPQRGPSTGELFF. The genes are TRBV9 and TRBJ2-2, with 8 bases that match TRBD2. The length of the CDR3 is 17 residues. The germline CDR1 and CDR2 sequences are SGDLS and YYNGEE. The junction had 12 bases not matched to a gene; V was cut back by 4 bases and J by 4 bases.

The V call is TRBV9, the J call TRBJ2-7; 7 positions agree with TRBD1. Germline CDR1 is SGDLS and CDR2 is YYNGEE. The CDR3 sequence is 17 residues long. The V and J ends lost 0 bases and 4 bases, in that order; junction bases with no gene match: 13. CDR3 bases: TGTGCCAGCAGCGTAGGAGGGGACAGACGAAGTATTTACGAGCAGTACTTC. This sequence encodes CASSVGGDRRSIYEQYF. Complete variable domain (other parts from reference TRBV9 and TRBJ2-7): DSGVTQTPKHLITATGQRVTLRCSPRSGDLSVYWYQQSLDQGLQFLIQYYNGEERAKGNILERFSAQQFPDLHSELNLSSLELGDSALYFCASSVGGDRRSIYEQYFGPGTRLTVT.

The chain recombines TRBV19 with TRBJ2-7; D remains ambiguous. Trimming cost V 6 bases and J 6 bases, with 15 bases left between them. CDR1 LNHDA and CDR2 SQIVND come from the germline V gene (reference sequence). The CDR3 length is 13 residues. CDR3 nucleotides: TGTGCCAGTAGCTCCCAGGACGAGTCCGAGCAGTACTTC. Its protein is CASSSQDESEQYF. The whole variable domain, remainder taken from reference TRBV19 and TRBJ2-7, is DGGITQSPKYLFRKEGQNVTLSCEQNLNHDAMYWYRQDPGQGLRLIYYSQIVNDFQKGDIAEGYSVSREKKESFPLTVTSAQKNPTAFYLCASSSQDESEQYFGPGTRLTVT.